This record covers a single TCR beta chain. The data belong to a study of T cells after somatic rescue of genetic block. Clones were sequenced by immunoSEQ multiplex PCR, and TCRdb holds only the in-frame ones, with some missing. The top ten hold 1.5% to 2% of the sample, which has 70,000 to 95,000 clones, around 90% seen once. Unmatched junction bases numbered 10, after V lost 6 bases and J lost 3 bases. Looked up from germline, CDR1 is PRHDT and CDR2 is FYEKMQ (reference sequence). This CDR3 has 17 residues. Sequences were obtained from peripheral blood mononuclear cells (PBMCs). The chain uses TRBV13 and TRBJ2-1; 11 positions match TRBD2. The receptor comes from a woman younger than 35. The CDR3 bases are TGTGCCAGCAGAGCTTACGGGCTAGCGGGAGGCTACAATGAGCAGTTCTTC. It codes for CASRAYGLAGGYNEQFF.